This TCR beta chain was identified during a study of cytotoxic CD8 clonotypes in ibrutinib-treated CLL. Study summary: There were, on average, around 250,000 productive templates and around 90,000 productive rearrangements per sample. General study points: Rare overall, public clonotypes shrank or held steady under therapy. Relative to age-matched healthy donors, clonality at baseline was higher, and it tracked circulating CD8+ T-cell counts.

Here immunoSEQ multiplex PCR was the method, and the copy in TCRdb shows in-frame clones only, minus some. The sample lists around 310,000 clones, around four fifths occurring once. Worth noting for this clone: Its antigen is as yet unknown.

Germline trimming cut 6 bases from V and 8 bases from J; bases unmatched to any gene: 6. The CDR3 totals 13 residues. Germline CDR1 is LNHNV and CDR2 is YYDKDF (reference sequence). V gene TRBV15 combines with J gene TRBJ1-4; TRBD1 agrees at 7 bases. Material: PBMCs, obtained before ibrutinib treatment. The receptor's source is a human donor with chronic lymphocytic leukemia. In nucleotides, the CDR3 is TGTGCCACCAGAAGTACAGGGGTCGAAAAACTGTTTTTT. Protein sequence: CATRSTGVEKLFF.